This section outlines one T cell receptor beta chain sequence together with its context. Its antigen remains unknown. This entry belongs to a study of T cells in Graves' hyperthyroidism and ophthalmopathy. Findings of the study overall: Expanded thyroid clonotypes (above 0.001) were mostly also found in blood.

Stable Graves' hyperthyroidism meant no ophthalmopathy progression within 18 months. PBMCs came from 9 to 10 ml fresh peripheral blood. Amplified regions were TCR beta CDR3 sequences from RNA transcripts. HTBI primers were used for first-round RT-PCR of the TCR CDR3. TCRdb reprocessed the multiplex PCR reads with MiXCR, giving one entry per CDR3 protein. Of some 700,000 distinct CDR3 sequences in the sample, around a sixth were seen once. The TCR originated in a man between 50 and 59 years old with Graves' hyperthyroidism. The specimen was blood.

The CDR3 reads CATGQRGTSTDTQYF. Here the CDR3 DNA reads TGTGCCACCGGCCAGCGGGGTACTAGCACAGATACGCAGTATTTT. The chain recombines TRBV15 with TRBJ2-3; 7 bases map to TRBD2. CDR3 size: 15 residues. Germline V CDR1 and CDR2: LNHNV, YYDKDF (reference sequence). Germline trimming cut 8 bases from V and 0 bases from J; bases unmatched to any gene: 8.